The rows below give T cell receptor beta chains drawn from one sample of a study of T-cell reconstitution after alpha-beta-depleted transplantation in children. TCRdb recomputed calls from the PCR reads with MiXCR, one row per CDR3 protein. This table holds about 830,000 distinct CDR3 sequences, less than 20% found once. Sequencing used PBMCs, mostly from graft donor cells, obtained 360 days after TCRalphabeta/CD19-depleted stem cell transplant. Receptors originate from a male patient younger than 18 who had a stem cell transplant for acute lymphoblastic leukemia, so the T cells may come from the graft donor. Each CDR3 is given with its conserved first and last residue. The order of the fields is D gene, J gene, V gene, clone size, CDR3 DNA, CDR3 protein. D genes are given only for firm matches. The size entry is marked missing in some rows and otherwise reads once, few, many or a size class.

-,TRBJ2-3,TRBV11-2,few,TGTGCCAGCAGCTTAAAGGCGATCACAGATACGCAGTATTTT,CASSLKAITDTQYF
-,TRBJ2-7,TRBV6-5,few,TGTGCCAGCAGTTATCGGGTGTCGCTCTACGAGCAGTACTTC,CASSYRVSLYEQYF
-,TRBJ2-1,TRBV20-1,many,TGCAGTGCTACCACAGGGAAGCCCTACAATGAGCAGTTCTTC,CSATTGKPYNEQFF
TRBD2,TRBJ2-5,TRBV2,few,TGTGCCAGCAGTGAACGTAGCGGGAGAATCCAAGAGACCCAGTACTTC,CASSERSGRIQETQYF
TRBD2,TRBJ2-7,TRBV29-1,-,TGCAGCGTTGCCCACGGGACTAGCGGGTCATACGAGCAGTACTTC,CSVAHGTSGSYEQYF
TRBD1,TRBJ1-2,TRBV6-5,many,TGTGCCAGCAGTTATGGGGACAGGGGCGACTATGGCTACACCTTC,CASSYGDRGDYGYTF
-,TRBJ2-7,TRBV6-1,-,TGTGCCAGCACCCAGGACGCCACGGGGAACGAGCAGTACTTC,CASTQDATGNEQYF
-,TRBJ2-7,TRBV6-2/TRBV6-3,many,TGTGCCAGCAGTTTCACCCACGAGCAGTACTTC,CASSFTHEQYF
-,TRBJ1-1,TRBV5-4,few,TGTGCCAGCAGCTTCGCCGGGGGGAGTACTGAAGCTTTCTTT,CASSFAGGSTEAFF
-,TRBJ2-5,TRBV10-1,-,TGCGCCAGCAGTAGGGACGGCCCGGAGACCCAGTACTTC,CASSRDGPETQYF
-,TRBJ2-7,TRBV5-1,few,TGCGCCAGCAGGGTCGGGGTCATCGAGCACGAGCAGTACTTC,CASRVGVIEHEQYF
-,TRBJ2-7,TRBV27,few,TGTGCCAGCAGTTTTGCGACGGGATACGAGCAGTACTTC,CASSFATGYEQYF
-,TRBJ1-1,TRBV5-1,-,TGCGCCAGCAGCTTCACCGGACAGATCACTGAAGCTTTCTTT,CASSFTGQITEAFF
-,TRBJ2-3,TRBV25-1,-,TGTGCCAGCAGTGACTTTCCCGGCGGAACCACAGATACGCAGTATTTT,CASSDFPGGTTDTQYF
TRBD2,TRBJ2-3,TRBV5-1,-,TGCGCCAGCAGATCTAGCGGGGCTAGCACAGATACGCAGTATTTT,CASRSSGASTDTQYF
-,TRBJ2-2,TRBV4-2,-,TGTGCCAGCAGGCCAGAGATGTCGAACACCGGGGAGCTGTTTTTT,CASRPEMSNTGELFF
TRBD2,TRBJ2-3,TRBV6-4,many,TGTGCCAGCAGTGACTCTGGACTAGCGGGAGTGGGGACGCAGTATTTT,CASSDSGLAGVGTQYF
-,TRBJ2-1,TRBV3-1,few,TGTGCCAGCAGCCAAACGGGGCCTCGCCCTTACAATGAGCAGTTCTTC,CASSQTGPRPYNEQFF
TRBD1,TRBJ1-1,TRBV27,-,TGTGCCAGCAGTTTGTTGGGACAGGGGTTTGAAGCTTTCTTT,CASSLLGQGFEAFF
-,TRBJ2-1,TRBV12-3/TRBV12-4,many,TGTGCCAGCAGTTTCAGTGAGCAGTTCTTC,CASSFSEQFF
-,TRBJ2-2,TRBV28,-,TGTGCCAGCAGTTTATACGCGGGACCCACCGCCGGGGAGCTGTTTTTT,CASSLYAGPTAGELFF
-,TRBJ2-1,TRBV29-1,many,TGCAGCGTTCCACTTTTTGGAGGGATAAATGAGCAGTTCTTC,CSVPLFGGINEQFF
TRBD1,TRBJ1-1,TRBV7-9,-,TGTGCCAGCAGCTTCACAGGGGTGAACACTGAAGCTTTCTTT,CASSFTGVNTEAFF
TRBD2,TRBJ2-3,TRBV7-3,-,TGTGCCAGCAGCGTTGGGACTAGCGGAATCAGGGGGCCAGATACGCAGTATTTT,CASSVGTSGIRGPDTQYF
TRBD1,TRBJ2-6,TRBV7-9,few,TGTGCCAGCCGTCGGACAGGTCCGAGCTCTGGGGCCAACGTCCTGACTTTC,CASRRTGPSSGANVLTF
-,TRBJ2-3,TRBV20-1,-,TGCAGTGCTACCGGGACCCTAGATACGCAGTATTTT,CSATGTLDTQYF
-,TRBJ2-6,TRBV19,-,TGTGCCAGTAGTATACTGGGGCCGTCTGGGGCCAACGTCCTGACTTTC,CASSILGPSGANVLTF
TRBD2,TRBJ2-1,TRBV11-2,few,TGTGCCAGCAGCTTAGGGGGTTGGGGCCGGACTAGCGGGAATCATTACAGTGAGCAGTTCTTC,CASSLGGWGRTSGNHYSEQFF
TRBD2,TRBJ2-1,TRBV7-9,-,TGTGCCAGCAGCTTAGCGCGGACTAGCTCCGATGAGCAGTTCTTC,CASSLARTSSDEQFF
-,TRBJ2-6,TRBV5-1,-,TGCGCCAGCAGCGGATTGTGGAGGAAGAGCTCTGGGGCCAACGTCCTGACTTTC,CASSGLWRKSSGANVLTF
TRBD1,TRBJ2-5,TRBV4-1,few,TGCGCCAGCAGCCGCATGACAGGGAACCAAGAGACCCAGTACTTC,CASSRMTGNQETQYF
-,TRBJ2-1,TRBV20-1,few,TGCAGTGCTAGGGCCAATAGGGACAATGAGCAGTTCTTC,CSARANRDNEQFF
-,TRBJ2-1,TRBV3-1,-,TGTGCCAGCAGCCAAGTGCACGGGAGCCTGTACAATGAGCAGTTCTTC,CASSQVHGSLYNEQFF
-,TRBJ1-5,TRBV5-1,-,TGCGCCAGCAGCCCCAGGGGCAGGCAGCCCCAGCATTTT,CASSPRGRQPQHF
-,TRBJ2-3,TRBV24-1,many,TGTGCCACCAGTGATCTAGATCGCACAGATACGCAGTATTTT,CATSDLDRTDTQYF
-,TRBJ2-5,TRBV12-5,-,TGTGCTAGTGGTTTGGTAACGTCTACAGGGTTCGAGACCCAGTACTTC,CASGLVTSTGFETQYF
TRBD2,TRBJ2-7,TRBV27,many,TGTGCCAGCAGTTTAAGGCGGGAGGGCTACGAGCAGTACTTC,CASSLRREGYEQYF
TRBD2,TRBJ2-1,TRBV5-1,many,TGCGCCAGCAGCCCTACGGCCGGGACTAGCTACTACAATGAGCAGTTCTTC,CASSPTAGTSYYNEQFF
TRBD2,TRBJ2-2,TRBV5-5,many,TGTGCCAGCAGCTTGGTCTCTAGCGGGAGTCTCACCGGGGAGCTGTTTTTT,CASSLVSSGSLTGELFF
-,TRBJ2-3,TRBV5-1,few,TGCGCCAGCAGCTCCCACTTTGGGGGTGGGACAGATACGCAGTATTTT,CASSSHFGGGTDTQYF
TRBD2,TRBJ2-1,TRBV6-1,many,TGTGCCAGCAGCCCGGGACTAGGGGACAATGAGCAGTTCTTC,CASSPGLGDNEQFF
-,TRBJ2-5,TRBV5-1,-,TGCGCCAGCAGCTTAGAGGTTTGGGGGACCCAGTACTTC,CASSLEVWGTQYF
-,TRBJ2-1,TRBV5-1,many,TGCGCCAGCAGCTTGCAGTTTTCCTACAATGAGCAGTTCTTC,CASSLQFSYNEQFF
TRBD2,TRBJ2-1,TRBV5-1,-,TGCGCCAGCAGCTCCTTAGCGGGACTTTCTAAGGTTGGCAGCTCCTACAATGAGCAGTTCTTC,CASSSLAGLSKVGSSYNEQFF
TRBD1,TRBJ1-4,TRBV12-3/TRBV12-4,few,TGTGCCAGCAGTTTAAGGGACAGCAGTAATGAAAAACTGTTTTTT,CASSLRDSSNEKLFF
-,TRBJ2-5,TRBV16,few,TGTGCCAGCAGCCAATCAGGTCAGGAGGAGACCCAGTACTTC,CASSQSGQEETQYF
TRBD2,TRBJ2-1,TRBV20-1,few,TGCAGTGCTAGGGGACTAGCGGGTAGTGAGCAGTTCTTC,CSARGLAGSEQFF
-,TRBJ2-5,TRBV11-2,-,TGTGCCAGCAGCGGGTTTTTTAGGACAGTCCAAGAGACCCAGTACTTC,CASSGFFRTVQETQYF
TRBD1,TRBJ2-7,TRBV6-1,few,TGTGCCAGCAGGTTGACAGGGGTAGTAGGATCCTACGAGCAGTACTTC,CASRLTGVVGSYEQYF
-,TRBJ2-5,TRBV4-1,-,TGCGCCAGCAGCCAACTACAGGAGTTCCAAGAGACCCAGTACTTC,CASSQLQEFQETQYF
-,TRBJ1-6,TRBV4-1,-,TGCGCCAGCAGCCAAGTTGCCGGCAGAGATGATTCACCCCTCCACTTT,CASSQVAGRDDSPLHF
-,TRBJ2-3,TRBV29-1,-,TGCAGCGTTGATGAGGGCACAGATACGCAGTATTTT,CSVDEGTDTQYF
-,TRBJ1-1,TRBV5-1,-,TGCGCCAGCAGCTACCAGGGTCTCTCCCGTGGGAAAACTGAAGCTTTCTTT,CASSYQGLSRGKTEAFF
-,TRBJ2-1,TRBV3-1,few,TGTGCCAGCAGCCAATGGACTAACAATGAGCAGTTCTTC,CASSQWTNNEQFF